This T cell receptor beta chain was found in a study of T cell responses to AZD1222 COVID-19 vaccine. Whole-study context: Pooling was applied to second doses at about 4 or about 12 weeks.

The CDR3 is made up of 20 amino acids. Profiled with immunoSEQ multiplex PCR; TCRdb holds only in-frame clones, not every one. The sample includes roughly 140,000 clones, roughly 91% seen only once; the top ten take about 1.9%. Findings and limits, study-wide: A rise in Spike-specific TCR breadth and depth followed two AZD1222 doses. Females outnumbered males among donors, who were mostly white British; clonal diversity was possibly underestimated. Every sample of the repertoires postdated the peak T cell response.

About this clone: Its target is unknown.

The sequence was obtained from an adult in good health. The source material was peripheral blood, sampled on day 0 of AZD1222 vaccination. V usage is TRBV1 and J usage is TRBJ2-3; the DNA was not used to check the table's D call, TRBD2. TRBV1 is labeled a pseudogene. The CDR3 nucleotides are TGCACCAGCAGCCAAGATTGCCCCCTGGGAGCTAGCGGGTCCACAGATACGCAGTATTTT. Its translation: CTSSQDCPLGASGSTDTQYF.